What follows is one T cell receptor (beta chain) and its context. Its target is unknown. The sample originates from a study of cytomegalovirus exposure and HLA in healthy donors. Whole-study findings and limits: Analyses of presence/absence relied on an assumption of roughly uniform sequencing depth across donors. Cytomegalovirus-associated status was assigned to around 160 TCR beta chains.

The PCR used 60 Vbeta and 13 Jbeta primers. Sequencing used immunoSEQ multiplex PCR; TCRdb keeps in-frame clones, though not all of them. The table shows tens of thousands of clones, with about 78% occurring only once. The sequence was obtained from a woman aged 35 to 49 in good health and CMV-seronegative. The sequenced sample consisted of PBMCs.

CDR3 bases: TGTGCCAGCAGTGGACTAGCGGGACACATTCAGTACTTC. This sequence encodes CASSGLAGHIQYF. The chain uses TRBV6-1 and TRBJ2-4, with 11 bases identical to TRBD2. CDR1 MNHNS and CDR2 SASEGT come from the germline V gene. CDR3 size: 13 residues. With 4 bases clipped from V and 8 bases from J, the junction kept 1 base outside the gene matches.